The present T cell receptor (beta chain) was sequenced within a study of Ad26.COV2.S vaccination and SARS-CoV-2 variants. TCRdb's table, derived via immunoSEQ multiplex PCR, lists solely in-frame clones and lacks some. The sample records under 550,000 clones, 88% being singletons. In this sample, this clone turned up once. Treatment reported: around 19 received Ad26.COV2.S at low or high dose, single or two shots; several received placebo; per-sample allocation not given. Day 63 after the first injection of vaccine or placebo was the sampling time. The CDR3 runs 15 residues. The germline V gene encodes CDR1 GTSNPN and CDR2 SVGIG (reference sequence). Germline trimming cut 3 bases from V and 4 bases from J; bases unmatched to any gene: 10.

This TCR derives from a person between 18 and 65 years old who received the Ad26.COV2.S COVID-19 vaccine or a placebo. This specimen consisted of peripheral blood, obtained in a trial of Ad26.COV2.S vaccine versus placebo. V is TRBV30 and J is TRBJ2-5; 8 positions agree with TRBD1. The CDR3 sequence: CAWRRGQGRPETQYF. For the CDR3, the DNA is TGTGCCTGGAGGAGAGGACAGGGCCGTCCAGAGACCCAGTACTTC.